A selection of T cell receptor beta chains follows, all from one sample in a study of T cell repertoires in cytomegalovirus infection. TCRdb fed the reads into MiXCR, producing one record per CDR3 protein. The sample lists over 150,000 distinct CDR3 sequences, about 17% seen once, with around 25% in the top ten. The sample consisted of CD8+ T cells from PBMCs. Receptor source: a human donor in good health (CMV status not recorded). Some clones in this sample may be carry-over from other donors' samples. Each CDR3 is given with its conserved first and last residue. A D gene is named only where the DNA matches it firmly. The size of a clone is reported for some rows only, either as once, few or many, or as a class for expanded clones.

V,D,size,J,CDR3,DNA
TRBV6-2/TRBV6-3,TRBD1,.,TRBJ2-7,CASTVETGVYEQYF,TGTGCCAGCACGGTGGAGACAGGGGTCTACGAGCAGTACTTC
TRBV7-2,.,few,TRBJ2-4,CASSLGTGSAGPKNIQYF,TGTGCCAGCAGCTTAGGCACAGGGTCGGCGGGACCCAAAAACATTCAGTACTTC
TRBV7-2,.,.,TRBJ2-7,CASSSDAGAYEQYF,TGTGCCAGCAGCTCCGACGCGGGGGCTTACGAGCAGTACTTC
TRBV28,TRBD1,.,TRBJ1-2,CASSQDRVVLAYGYTF,TGTGCCAGCAGTCAGGACAGGGTAGTACTCGCGTATGGCTACACCTTC
TRBV14,.,.,TRBJ2-7,CASSQGAAYEQYF,TGTGCCAGCAGCCAAGGAGCCGCCTACGAGCAGTACTTC
TRBV4-2,.,few,TRBJ2-1,CASRPSDSYNEQFF,TGTGCCAGCAGACCTAGTGACAGCTACAATGAGCAGTTCTTC
TRBV4-1,.,.,TRBJ2-7,CASSQASSYEQYF,TGCGCCAGCAGCCAAGCAAGCTCCTACGAGCAGTACTTC
TRBV19,TRBD1,few,TRBJ2-7,CASSTLGTGGSLEQYF,TGTGCCAGTAGTACTTTGGGGACAGGGGGCTCTCTCGAGCAGTACTTC
TRBV28,.,.,TRBJ1-1,CASSFPATEAFF,TGTGCCAGCAGTTTCCCCGCGACCGAAGCTTTCTTT
TRBV27,TRBD1,.,TRBJ1-6,CASSWGQGASSPLHF,TGTGCCAGCAGTTGGGGACAGGGCGCGAGTTCACCCCTCCACTTT
TRBV2,TRBD1,many,TRBJ2-2,CASSPGQVIPGELFF,TGTGCCAGCAGTCCGGGACAGGTGATACCCGGGGAGCTGTTTTTT
TRBV19,.,.,TRBJ2-1,CASSIRPQSSYNEQFF,TGTGCCAGTAGTATTCGACCGCAGAGCTCCTACAATGAGCAGTTCTTC
TRBV4-1,.,.,TRBJ2-7,CASSARSSYEQYF,TGCGCCAGCTCTGCCAGGAGCTCCTACGAGCAGTACTTC
TRBV7-2,.,.,TRBJ1-4,CASSPAGSRTNEKLFF,TGTGCCAGCAGCCCGGCGGGATCGAGGACTAATGAAAAACTGTTTTTT
TRBV6-5,TRBD2,.,TRBJ2-4,CASSDGGGWRENIQYF,TGTGCCAGCAGCGACGGGGGGGGATGGAGGGAAAACATTCAGTACTTC
TRBV19,.,few,TRBJ1-5,CASSFGTSSNQPQHF,TGTGCCAGTAGTTTTGGGACAAGTAGCAATCAGCCCCAGCATTTT
TRBV20-1,TRBD2,.,TRBJ2-7,CSARDVASGGTSYEQYF,TGCAGTGCTAGAGATGTGGCTAGCGGGGGAACCTCCTACGAGCAGTACTTC
TRBV7-2,.,.,TRBJ1-6,CASSPGLFNSPLHF,TGTGCCAGCAGCCCGGGACTGTTTAATTCACCCCTCCACTTT
TRBV6-8,.,few,TRBJ2-7,CASSYGLYYEQYF,TGTGCCAGCAGTTACGGTCTTTACTACGAGCAGTACTTC
TRBV4-1,.,.,TRBJ1-2,CASSQDKGRGYTF,TGCGCCAGCAGCCAAGATAAGGGGAGAGGCTACACCTTC
TRBV5-6,.,.,TRBJ1-1,CASETALYLNTEAFF,TGTGCCAGCGAAACAGCCCTCTACCTGAACACTGAAGCTTTCTTT
TRBV7-2,TRBD1,many,TRBJ2-7,CASSPGTGRSYEQYF,TGTGCCAGCAGTCCCGGGACAGGGAGGTCCTACGAGCAGTACTTC
TRBV28,TRBD1,.,TRBJ2-5,CASSPRTGAHQETQYF,TGTGCCAGCAGTCCCCGGACAGGGGCGCACCAAGAGACCCAGTACTTC
TRBV28,.,few,TRBJ1-1,CASSLGGPIDTEAFF,TGTGCCAGCAGTTTAGGGGGCCCAATCGACACTGAAGCTTTCTTT
TRBV29-1,.,.,TRBJ1-2,CSVEDMKVYGYTF,TGCAGCGTTGAAGATATGAAGGTTTATGGCTACACCTTC
TRBV15,.,.,TRBJ2-1,CATSKRGSNNEQFF,TGTGCCACCAGCAAGAGGGGGAGCAACAATGAGCAGTTCTTC
TRBV29-1,.,few,TRBJ2-1,CSGTYNEQFF,TGCAGCGGTACCTACAATGAGCAGTTCTTC
TRBV27,.,many,TRBJ2-7,CASSSELGTVTYEQYF,TGTGCCAGCAGTTCGGAACTTGGGACGGTGACCTACGAGCAGTACTTC
TRBV7-6,TRBD1,few,TRBJ1-1,CASSSPEGQGVSAFF,TGTGCCAGCAGCTCGCCAGAAGGACAGGGAGTCTCAGCTTTCTTT
TRBV6-2/TRBV6-3,TRBD1,few,TRBJ1-5,CASSYSKGGTGGSQPQHF,TGTGCCAGCAGTTACTCGAAGGGAGGGACAGGGGGGTCCCAGCCCCAGCATTTT
TRBV7-8,.,few,TRBJ2-2,CASSLQGSGNTGELFF,TGTGCCAGCAGCTTACAAGGGTCGGGGAACACCGGGGAGCTGTTTTTT
TRBV20-1,.,.,TRBJ2-4,CSASAYLSDNIQYF,TGCAGTGCTAGCGCATATCTGTCGGACAACATTCAGTACTTC
TRBV7-2,.,.,TRBJ2-5,CASRVTARDSRETQYF,TGTGCCAGCAGGGTCACCGCTAGGGATTCGAGAGAGACCCAGTACTTC
TRBV28,TRBD1,few,TRBJ2-7,CASSFFLGQGSSYEQYF,TGTGCCAGCAGTTTTTTCCTGGGACAGGGGTCCTCCTACGAGCAGTACTTC
TRBV20-1,.,.,TRBJ2-1,CSAFDKIRNEQFF,TGCAGTGCCTTCGACAAAATCCGAAATGAGCAGTTCTTC
TRBV14,.,many,TRBJ2-7,CASGETSYEQYF,TGTGCCAGCGGGGAGACCTCCTACGAGCAGTACTTC
TRBV20-1,TRBD2,few,TRBJ2-7,CSANVDAGEGYEQYF,TGCAGTGCTAATGTTGACGCGGGGGAAGGCTACGAGCAGTACTTC
TRBV2,TRBD2,.,TRBJ2-1,CASSVWTSGGYNEQFF,TGTGCCAGCAGTGTATGGACTAGCGGGGGCTACAATGAGCAGTTCTTC
TRBV7-8,TRBD1,few,TRBJ2-2,CANEQGAHTGELFF,TGTGCCAACGAACAGGGGGCTCACACCGGGGAGCTGTTTTTT
TRBV4-1,.,few,TRBJ1-1,CASSQDVNRGNTEAFF,TGCGCCAGCAGCCAAGATGTAAATCGGGGGAACACTGAAGCTTTCTTT
TRBV7-9,.,.,TRBJ2-3,CASSPWQGLDTQYF,TGTGCCAGCAGCCCCTGGCAGGGTTTAGATACGCAGTATTTT
TRBV7-6,TRBD1,few,TRBJ1-1,CASSPGGVEAFF,TGTGCCAGCAGCCCAGGGGGGGTAGAAGCTTTCTTT
TRBV20-1,.,.,TRBJ1-3,CSARLEGLSSGNTIYF,TGCAGTGCTAGATTGGAAGGGCTGAGCTCTGGAAACACCATATATTTT
TRBV7-8,TRBD1,.,TRBJ1-4,CASSPTGGQGEKLFF,TGTGCCAGCAGCCCTACAGGGGGCCAGGGTGAAAAACTGTTTTTT
TRBV6-2/TRBV6-3,.,.,TRBJ1-1,CASSTSGNLNTEAFF,TGTGCCAGCAGTACCTCAGGGAATTTGAACACTGAAGCTTTCTTT
TRBV7-2,TRBD2,few,TRBJ2-4,CASSLSGGVAKNIQYF,TGTGCCAGCAGCTTGTCGGGGGGAGTAGCCAAAAACATTCAGTACTTC
TRBV6-5,.,.,TRBJ2-6,CASSPRTRGAGANVLTF,TGTGCCAGCAGTCCCCGGACCCGTGGGGCTGGGGCCAACGTCCTGACTTTC
TRBV7-4,.,.,TRBJ1-5,CASSGQLNQPQHF,TGTGCCAGCAGCGGACAGTTAAATCAGCCCCAGCATTTT
TRBV6-2/TRBV6-3,TRBD1,.,TRBJ2-3,CASSYGTGVITDTQYF,TGTGCCAGCAGTTACGGGACAGGGGTGATCACAGATACGCAGTATTTT
TRBV7-2,.,.,TRBJ2-7,CASSYHRDGLDYEQYF,TGTGCCAGCAGCTACCACCGGGACGGACTTGACTACGAGCAGTACTTC
TRBV6-5,.,.,TRBJ1-5,CASREQLGSNQPQHF,TGTGCCAGCAGGGAACAATTGGGGAGCAATCAGCCCCAGCATTTT
TRBV11-2,TRBD2,few,TRBJ2-5,CASSFFLAGGAGETQYF,TGTGCCAGCAGCTTTTTTCTAGCGGGGGGCGCGGGGGAGACCCAGTACTTC
TRBV7-2,.,few,TRBJ2-6,CASILTASGANVLTF,TGTGCCAGCATTTTAACGGCCTCTGGGGCCAACGTCCTGACTTTC
TRBV28,.,.,TRBJ1-5,CASTTGSQPQHF,TGTGCCAGCACTACCGGGAGTCAGCCCCAGCATTTT
TRBV6-5,TRBD1,.,TRBJ2-3,CASSSWDSPTDTQYF,TGTGCCAGCAGTTCCTGGGACAGTCCAACAGATACGCAGTATTTT
TRBV20-1,TRBD2,few,TRBJ2-7,CSARSSGGIYEQYF,TGCAGTGCTAGATCTAGCGGGGGGATCTACGAGCAGTACTTC
TRBV12-3/TRBV12-4,.,once,TRBJ1-5,CASSLPSGSNQPQHF,TGTGCCAGCAGTTTACCGTCTGGTAGCAATCAGCCCCAGCATTTT
TRBV6-2/TRBV6-3,.,few,TRBJ2-1,CASSFPGSYNEQFF,TGTGCCAGCAGTTTCCCCGGCTCCTACAATGAGCAGTTCTTC
TRBV6-2/TRBV6-3,.,few,TRBJ1-1,CASSYDGNTEAFF,TGTGCCAGCAGTTACGACGGGAACACTGAAGCTTTCTTT
TRBV7-9,TRBD1,.,TRBJ2-7,CASSRTGGKNEQYF,TGTGCCAGCAGCCGGACAGGGGGCAAGAACGAGCAGTACTTC